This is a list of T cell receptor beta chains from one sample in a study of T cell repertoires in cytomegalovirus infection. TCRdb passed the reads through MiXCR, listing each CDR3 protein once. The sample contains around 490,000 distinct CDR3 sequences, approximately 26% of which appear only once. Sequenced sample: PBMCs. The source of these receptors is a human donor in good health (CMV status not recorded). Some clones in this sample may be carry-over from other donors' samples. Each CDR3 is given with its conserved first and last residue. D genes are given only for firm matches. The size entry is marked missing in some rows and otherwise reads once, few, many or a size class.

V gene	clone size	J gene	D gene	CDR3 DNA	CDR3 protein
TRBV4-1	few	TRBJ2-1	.	TGCGCCAGCAGCCAAGTTGGACTCCCGTACAATGAGCAGTTCTTC	CASSQVGLPYNEQFF
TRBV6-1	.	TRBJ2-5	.	TGTGCCAGCTTCTCCCCCGGGGTCCAAGAGACCCAGTACTTC	CASFSPGVQETQYF
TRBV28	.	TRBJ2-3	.	TGTGCCAGCAACTCACGAACAGATACGCAGTATTTT	CASNSRTDTQYF
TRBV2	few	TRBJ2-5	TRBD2	TGTGCCAGCAGTGGCCCCGGGGCCCCGGGGGGGGGTTCCCAAGAGACCCAGTACTTC	CASSGPGAPGGGSQETQYF
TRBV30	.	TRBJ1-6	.	TGTGCCTGGAGTGATGAGTCGTATTCACCCCTCCACTTT	CAWSDESYSPLHF
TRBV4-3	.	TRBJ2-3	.	TGCGCCAGCAGCCCAACGATCCAAAAGGGGACCACAGATACGCAGTATTTT	CASSPTIQKGTTDTQYF
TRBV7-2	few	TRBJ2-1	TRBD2	TGTGCCAGCAGCTTATTCCAGCGGGAGCTCGATGAGCAGTTCTTC	CASSLFQRELDEQFF
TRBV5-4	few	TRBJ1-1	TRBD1	TGTGCCAGCCGAAGGACAGGTGGAGTGAACACTGAAGCTTTCTTT	CASRRTGGVNTEAFF
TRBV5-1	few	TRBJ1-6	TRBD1	TGCGCCAGCAGCTTGGGCTCCGGACAGGGGAGGAATTCACCCCTCCACTTT	CASSLGSGQGRNSPLHF
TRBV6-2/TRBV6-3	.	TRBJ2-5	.	TGTGCCAGCAGTTCCATTAAGGATGGAAACCAAGAGACCCAGTACTTC	CASSSIKDGNQETQYF
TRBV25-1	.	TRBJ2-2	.	TGTGCCAGCAGTGACCTGGGACTCCTAACCGGGGAGCTGTTTTTT	CASSDLGLLTGELFF
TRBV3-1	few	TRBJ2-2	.	TGTGCCAGCAGCCCATCTAGGCCCGCTGGCGGGGAGCTGTTTTTT	CASSPSRPAGGELFF
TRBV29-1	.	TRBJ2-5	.	TGCAGCGTGAGTAGCGGACAAGAGACCCAGTACTTC	CSVSSGQETQYF
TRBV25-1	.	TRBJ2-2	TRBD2	TGTGCCAGCAGTGAATATCGTCTAGCGGGCCCAGAGGTGAACACCGGGGAGCTGTTTTTT	CASSEYRLAGPEVNTGELFF
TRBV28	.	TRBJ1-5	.	TGTGCCAGCAGGGGGGCAAGTCAGCCCCAGCATTTT	CASRGASQPQHF
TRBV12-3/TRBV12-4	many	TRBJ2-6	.	TGTGCCAGCAGTTTCCCCAGGGGCTCTGGGGCCAACGTCCTGACTTTC	CASSFPRGSGANVLTF
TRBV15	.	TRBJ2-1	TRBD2	TGTGCCACCAGCAGAGGGGGACTAGGACTTCCCTACAATGAGCAGTTCTTC	CATSRGGLGLPYNEQFF
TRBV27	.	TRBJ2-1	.	TGTGCCAGCAGTTTAATCAGTAGGGCCCACTCCGGTGATGAGCAGTTCTTC	CASSLISRAHSGDEQFF
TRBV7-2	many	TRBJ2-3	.	TGTGCCAGCAGCTTAGCGGCAGTACTAACAGATACGCAGTATTTT	CASSLAAVLTDTQYF
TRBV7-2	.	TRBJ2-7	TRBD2	TGTGCCAGCAGCTTAGATTTCGGACTAGCGGTCTCCTTC	CASSLDFGLAVSF
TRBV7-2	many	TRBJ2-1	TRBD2	TGTGCCAGCATGCTGGGGGGGGGACTCACCAATGAGCAGTTCTTC	CASMLGGGLTNEQFF
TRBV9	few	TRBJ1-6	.	TGTGCCAGCAGCGTAGAGGGGGGGGTGAAGGGTTCACCCCTCCACTTT	CASSVEGGVKGSPLHF
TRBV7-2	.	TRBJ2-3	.	TGTGCCAGCAGCCGACAGTCTTTAAACACAGATACGCAGTATTTT	CASSRQSLNTDTQYF
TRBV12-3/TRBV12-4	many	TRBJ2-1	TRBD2	TGTGCCAGCAGTTTTTCCGGGAGGAGGGCTAGTGAGCAGTTCTTC	CASSFSGRRASEQFF
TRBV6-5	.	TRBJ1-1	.	TGTGCCAGCAGTTACGACCGGGGAGGTTACACTGAAGCTTTCTTT	CASSYDRGGYTEAFF
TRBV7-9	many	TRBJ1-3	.	TGTGCCAGCAGCTTGGGCAGGGTGTCTGGAAACACCATATATTTT	CASSLGRVSGNTIYF
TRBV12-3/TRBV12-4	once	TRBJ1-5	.	TGTGCCAGCAGCATGTCCCGCTTTAGCAATCAGCCCCAGCATTTT	CASSMSRFSNQPQHF
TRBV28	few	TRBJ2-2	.	TGTGCCAGCAACCCGGGGGGCGTAGCGGGCACCGGGGAGCTGTTTTTT	CASNPGGVAGTGELFF
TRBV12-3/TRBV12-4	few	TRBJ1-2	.	TGTGCCAGCAGTTACCCGGAAGGGGCTGACGGCTACACCTTC	CASSYPEGADGYTF
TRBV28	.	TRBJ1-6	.	TGTGCCAGCAGTTTATATGAGTTTCGGGATCGTAGCAATTCACCCCTCCACTTT	CASSLYEFRDRSNSPLHF
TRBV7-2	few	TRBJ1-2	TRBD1	TGTGCCAGCAGCCCGTACAGGGGCTATGGCTACACCTTC	CASSPYRGYGYTF
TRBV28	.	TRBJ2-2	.	TGTGCCAGCAGTGCCACTTCTTTGAACACCGGGGAGCTGTTTTTT	CASSATSLNTGELFF
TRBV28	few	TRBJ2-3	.	TGTGCCAGCCTAGGCCCGGGACAACATACGCAGTATTTT	CASLGPGQHTQYF
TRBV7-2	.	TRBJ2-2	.	TGTGCCAGCAGCTTAGTGGTCAGCCCCACCGGGGAGCTGTTTTTT	CASSLVVSPTGELFF
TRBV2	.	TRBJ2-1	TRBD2	TGTGCCAGCACCCCGGAAGCGGGAGGGTCGAATGAGCAGTTCTTC	CASTPEAGGSNEQFF
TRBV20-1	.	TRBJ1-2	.	TGCAGTGCTAAGGTCGTGAACTATGGCTACACCTTC	CSAKVVNYGYTF
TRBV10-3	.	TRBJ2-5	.	TGTGCCATCAGTGAGTCGGTGTTAGCGGATTGGGATGAGACCCAGTACTTC	CAISESVLADWDETQYF
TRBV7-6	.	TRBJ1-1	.	TGTGCCAGCAGCTTAGAGGCAGGGGACACTGAAGCTTTCTTT	CASSLEAGDTEAFF
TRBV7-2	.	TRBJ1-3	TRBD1	TGTGCCAGCAGCTTAGGTGGGACAGCCTCCCGGCCCATATATTTT	CASSLGGTASRPIYF
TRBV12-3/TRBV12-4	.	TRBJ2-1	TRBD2	TGTGCCAGCAGTTTAAGCGGGAGTCGAGAGCAGTTCTTC	CASSLSGSREQFF
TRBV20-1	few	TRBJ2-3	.	TGCAGTGCTAGAGCTAGCAACACAGATACGCAGTATTTT	CSARASNTDTQYF
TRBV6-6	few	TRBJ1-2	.	TGTGCCAGCAGCTCTCACAGTGAAACCGGAGGCTACACCTTC	CASSSHSETGGYTF
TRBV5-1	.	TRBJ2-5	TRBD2	TGCGCCAGCAGCCAGGGACTAGCGGGCCGCCAAGAGACCCAGTACTTC	CASSQGLAGRQETQYF
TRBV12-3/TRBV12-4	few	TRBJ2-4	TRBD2	TGTGCCAGCAGTTTCCCGACTAGCTCATCCAAAAACATTCAGTACTTC	CASSFPTSSSKNIQYF
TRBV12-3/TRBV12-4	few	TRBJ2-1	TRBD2	TGTGCCAGCAGTTGGGGACTAGCGGATTTCAATGAGCAGTTCTTC	CASSWGLADFNEQFF
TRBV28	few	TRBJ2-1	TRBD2	TGTGCCAGCAGTTTATGGATAGCGGGAGCCACTGAGCAGTTCTTC	CASSLWIAGATEQFF
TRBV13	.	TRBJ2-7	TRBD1	TGTGCCAGCAGCAAGACAGGGAGACCCTACGAGCAGTACTTC	CASSKTGRPYEQYF
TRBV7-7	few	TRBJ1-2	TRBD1	TGTGCTGTCAGGGGGGACTATGGCTACACCTTC	CAVRGDYGYTF
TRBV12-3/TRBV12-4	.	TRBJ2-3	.	TGTGCCAGCAGTTCCACCGCCGGGGGACATACGCAGTATTTT	CASSSTAGGHTQYF
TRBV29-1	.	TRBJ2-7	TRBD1	TGCAGCGTAGGGGACAGGTACTACGAGCAGTACTTC	CSVGDRYYEQYF
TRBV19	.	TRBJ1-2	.	TGTGCCAGTAGTATAGTCCGGGGCAACGATGGCTACACCTTC	CASSIVRGNDGYTF
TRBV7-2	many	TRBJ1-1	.	TGTGCCAGCAGCCAGATGACGAACACTGAAGCTTTCTTT	CASSQMTNTEAFF
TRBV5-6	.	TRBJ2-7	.	TGTGCCAGCAGCTTCCAAACGTACGAGCAGTACTTC	CASSFQTYEQYF
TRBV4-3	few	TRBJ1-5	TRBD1	TGCGCCAGCAGCCAGCAGACAGGGGGCGGTCAGCCCCAGCATTTT	CASSQQTGGGQPQHF
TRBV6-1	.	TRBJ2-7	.	TGTGCCAGCAGTGAAGCTTCGGTAGCCTACCACTTC	CASSEASVAYHF